The clone carrying this T cell receptor (beta chain) was observed a handful of times. The antigen remains undetermined. Germline CDR1 and CDR2: MNHEY and SVGAGI. The CDR3 spans 13 residues. The V and J ends lost 2 bases and 5 bases respectively, with 8 bases between them. Using constant-segment primers, 5'RACE produced TCR alpha and TCR beta cDNA libraries carrying sample barcodes and UMIs. TCRdb independently ran MiXCR on the 5' RACE reads; one entry per CDR3 protein. The sample gives fewer than 350,000 distinct CDR3 sequences, roughly an eighth of which show up once; 21% is in the top ten. The data derive from a study of T-cell memory formation after mild COVID-19. Overall study results and limits: CD4+ contracting clones were found mainly in CM and EM, and CD8+ ones in EMRA. SARS-CoV-2 specificity of second-wave clones peaking day 37 was unconfirmed. Memory cells collected pre-infection included some clones that later responded, suggesting cross-reactive memory joined.

Sequencing was done on a sample of PBMCs or a T cell subset sorted from them (not recorded which). The chain joins TRBV6-5 to TRBJ2-3; D unresolved. This clonotype originated in a man younger than 35 who had mild COVID-19 (a few samples of this study predate the infection). Cell type and time point are not known. The CDR3: CASSYTRIDTQYF. DNA of the CDR3: TGTGCCAGCAGTTACACAAGGATAGATACGCAGTATTTT.